This T cell receptor beta chain was sequenced in a study of T-cell memory formation after mild COVID-19. About the study: Each donor largely had its own TCR clusters. General study results and limits: Second-wave clones with a day 37 peak had unconfirmed SARS-CoV-2 specificity. Clones contracting day 15 to 85 were balanced CD4/CD8; later expanders leaned CD4+.

The CDR3 extends over 12 amino acids. Germline CDR1 and CDR2: LGHNA and YSLEER. V gave up 8 bases and J gave up 5 bases, with 9 bases separating them. One entry per CDR3 protein results from TCRdb running MiXCR on the 5' RACE reads. The sample lists around 300,000 distinct CDR3 sequences, roughly 15% seen once, with around a fifth in the top ten. This clonotype was seen a handful of times. Its specificity is unknown. The sequencing input was PBMCs or a T cell subset sorted from them (not recorded which). The receptor's source is a man between 18 and 29 years old who had mild COVID-19 (a few samples of this study predate the infection). Cell type and time point are not known. The V call is TRBV4-3, the J call TRBJ1-4; perhaps TRBD1 as D (5 bases). The CDR3, as DNA: TGCGCCAGCGCAGGGAGGAATGAAAAACTGTTTTTT. Amino acids: CASAGRNEKLFF.